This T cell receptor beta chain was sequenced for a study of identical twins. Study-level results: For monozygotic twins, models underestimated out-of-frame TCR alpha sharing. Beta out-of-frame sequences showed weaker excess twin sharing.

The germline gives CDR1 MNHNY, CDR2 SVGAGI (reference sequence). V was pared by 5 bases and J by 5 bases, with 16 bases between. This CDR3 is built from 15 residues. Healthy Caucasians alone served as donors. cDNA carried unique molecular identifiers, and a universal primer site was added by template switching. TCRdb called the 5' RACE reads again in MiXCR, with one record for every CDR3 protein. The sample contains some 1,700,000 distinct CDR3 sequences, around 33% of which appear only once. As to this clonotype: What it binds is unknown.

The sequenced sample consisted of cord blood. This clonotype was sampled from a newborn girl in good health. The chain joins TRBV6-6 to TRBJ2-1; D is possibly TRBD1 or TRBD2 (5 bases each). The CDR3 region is CASSPTSRGDNEQFF. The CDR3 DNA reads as TGTGCCAGCAGTCCTACTAGTAGGGGTGACAATGAGCAGTTCTTC.